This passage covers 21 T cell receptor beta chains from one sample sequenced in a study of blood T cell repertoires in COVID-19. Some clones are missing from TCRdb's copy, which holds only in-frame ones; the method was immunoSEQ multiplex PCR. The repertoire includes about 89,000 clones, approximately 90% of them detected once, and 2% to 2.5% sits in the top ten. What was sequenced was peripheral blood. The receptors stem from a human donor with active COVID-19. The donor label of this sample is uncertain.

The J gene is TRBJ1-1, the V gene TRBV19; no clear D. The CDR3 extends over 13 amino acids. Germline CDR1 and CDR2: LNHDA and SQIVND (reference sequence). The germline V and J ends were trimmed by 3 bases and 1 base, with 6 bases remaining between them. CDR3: CASSMEGNTEAFF. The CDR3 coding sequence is TGTGCCAGTAGTATGGAGGGGAACACTGAAGCTTTCTTT.

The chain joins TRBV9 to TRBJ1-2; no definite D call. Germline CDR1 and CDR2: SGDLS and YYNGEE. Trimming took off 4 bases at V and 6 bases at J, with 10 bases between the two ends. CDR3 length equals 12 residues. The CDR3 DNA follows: TGTGCCAGCAGCCCCCACGGGGATGGCTACACCTTC. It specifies CASSPHGDGYTF.

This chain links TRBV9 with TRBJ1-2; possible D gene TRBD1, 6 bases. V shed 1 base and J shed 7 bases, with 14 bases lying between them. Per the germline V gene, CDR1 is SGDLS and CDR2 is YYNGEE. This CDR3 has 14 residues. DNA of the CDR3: TGTGCCAGCAGCGTAACGGGGCAGGGGTTTGGCTACACCTTC. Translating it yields CASSVTGQGFGYTF.

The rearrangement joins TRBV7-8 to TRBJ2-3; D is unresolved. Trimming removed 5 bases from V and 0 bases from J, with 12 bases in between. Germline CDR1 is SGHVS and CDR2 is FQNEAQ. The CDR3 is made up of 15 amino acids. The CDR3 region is CASSLDSTSTDTQYF. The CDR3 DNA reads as TGTGCCAGCAGCCTCGACTCCACTAGCACAGATACGCAGTATTTT.

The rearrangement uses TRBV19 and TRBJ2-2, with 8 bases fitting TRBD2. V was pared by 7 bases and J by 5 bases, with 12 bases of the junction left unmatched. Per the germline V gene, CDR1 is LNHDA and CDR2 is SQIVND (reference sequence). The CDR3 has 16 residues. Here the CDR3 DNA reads TGTGCCAGTAAGGTTGAAGCGGGGGCGCGGACCGGGGAGCTGTTTTTT. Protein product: CASKVEAGARTGELFF.

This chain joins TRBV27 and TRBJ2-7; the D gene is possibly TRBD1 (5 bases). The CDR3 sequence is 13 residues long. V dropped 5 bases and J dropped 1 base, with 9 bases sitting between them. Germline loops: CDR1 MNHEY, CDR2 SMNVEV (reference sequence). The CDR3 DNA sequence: TGTGCCAGCAGTCCGACAGATTCCTACGAGCAGTACTTC. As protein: CASSPTDSYEQYF.

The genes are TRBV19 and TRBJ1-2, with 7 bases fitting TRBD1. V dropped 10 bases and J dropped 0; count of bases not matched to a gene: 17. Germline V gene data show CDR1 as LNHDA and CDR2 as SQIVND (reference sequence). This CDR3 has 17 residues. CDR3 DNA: TGTGCCACCACCAGGACTTACAGGGGTTTCGCTAACTATGGCTACACCTTC. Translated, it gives CATTRTYRGFANYGYTF.

CDR3 residues: CASSSGYVDEQYF. CDR3 nucleotides: TGCGCCAGCAGCTCAGGGTATGTGGACGAGCAGTACTTC. This rearrangement joins TRBV5-1 to TRBJ2-7, with a tentative D call TRBD1 (5 bases). The CDR3 extends over 13 amino acids. Germline V gives CDR1 SGHRS, CDR2 YFSETQ. Trimming left V 3 bases short and J 5 bases short, with 12 bases between.

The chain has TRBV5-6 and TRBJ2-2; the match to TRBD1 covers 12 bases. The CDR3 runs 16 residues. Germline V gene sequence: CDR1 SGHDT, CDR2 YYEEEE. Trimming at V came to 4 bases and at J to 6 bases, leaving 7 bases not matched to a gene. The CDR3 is CASSRRGQGAAGELFF. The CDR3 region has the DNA TGTGCCAGCAGCAGGCGGGGACAGGGGGCGGCCGGGGAGCTGTTTTTT.

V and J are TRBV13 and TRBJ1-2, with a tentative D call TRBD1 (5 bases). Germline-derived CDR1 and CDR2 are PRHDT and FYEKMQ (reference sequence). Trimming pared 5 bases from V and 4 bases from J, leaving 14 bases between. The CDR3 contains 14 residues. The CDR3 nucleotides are TGTGCCAGCAGCAGGGCAGGGCGGTTCTATGGCTACACCTTC. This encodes CASSRAGRFYGYTF.

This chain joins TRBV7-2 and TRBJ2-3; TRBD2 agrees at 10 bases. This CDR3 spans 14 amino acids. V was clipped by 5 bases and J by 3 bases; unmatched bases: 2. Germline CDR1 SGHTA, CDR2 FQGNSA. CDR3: CASSPGLATDTQYF. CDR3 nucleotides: TGTGCCAGCAGCCCGGGACTAGCGACAGATACGCAGTATTTT.

For the CDR3, the DNA is TGCAGCGCCCCGAATGAAAAACTGTTTTTT. It is translated as CSAPNEKLFF. The chain has TRBV29-1 and TRBJ1-4; D is uncertain. CDR1 and CDR2 from the germline V gene are SQVTM and ANQGSEA. This CDR3 is 10 amino acids long. Trimming shortened V by 7 bases and J by 5 bases, and 5 bases separated the two germline ends.

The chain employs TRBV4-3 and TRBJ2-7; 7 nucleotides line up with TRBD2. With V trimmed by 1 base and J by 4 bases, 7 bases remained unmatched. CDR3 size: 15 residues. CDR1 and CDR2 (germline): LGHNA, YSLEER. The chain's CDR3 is CASSQGRAGPYEQYF. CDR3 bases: TGCGCCAGCAGCCAAGGTCGAGCGGGGCCGTACGAGCAGTACTTC.

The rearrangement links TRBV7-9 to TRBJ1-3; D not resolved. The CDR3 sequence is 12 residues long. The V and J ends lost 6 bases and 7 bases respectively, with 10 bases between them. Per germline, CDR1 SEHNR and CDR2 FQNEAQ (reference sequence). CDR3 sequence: CASRLWENTIYF. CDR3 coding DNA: TGTGCCAGCAGACTCTGGGAGAACACCATATATTTT.

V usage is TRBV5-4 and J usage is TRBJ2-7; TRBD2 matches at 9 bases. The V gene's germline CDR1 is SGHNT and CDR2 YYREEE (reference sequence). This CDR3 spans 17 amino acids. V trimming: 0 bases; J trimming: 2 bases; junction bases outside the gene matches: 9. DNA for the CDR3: TGTGCCAGCAGCTTGGCCCGTGCGGGGGGGCCCCCCTACGAGCAGTACTTC. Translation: CASSLARAGGPPYEQYF.

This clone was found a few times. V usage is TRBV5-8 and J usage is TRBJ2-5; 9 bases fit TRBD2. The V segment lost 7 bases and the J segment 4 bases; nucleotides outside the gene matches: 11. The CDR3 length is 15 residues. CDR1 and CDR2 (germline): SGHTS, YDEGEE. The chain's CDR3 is CASPGAGGSRETQYF. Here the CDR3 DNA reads TGTGCCAGCCCGGGGGCGGGGGGGTCTAGAGAGACCCAGTACTTC.

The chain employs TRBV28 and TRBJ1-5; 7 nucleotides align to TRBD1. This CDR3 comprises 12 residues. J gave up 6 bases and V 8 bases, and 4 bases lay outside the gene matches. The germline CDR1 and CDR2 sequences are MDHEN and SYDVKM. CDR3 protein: CASGTVVQPQHF. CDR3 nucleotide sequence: TGTGCCAGCGGGACAGTTGTTCAGCCCCAGCATTTT.

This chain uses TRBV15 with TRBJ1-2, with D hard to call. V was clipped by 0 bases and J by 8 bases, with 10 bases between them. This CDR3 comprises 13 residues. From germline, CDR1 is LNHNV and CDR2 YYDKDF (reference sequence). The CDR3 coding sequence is TGTGCCACCAGCAGAGATAGGATAGCCGGCTACACCTTC. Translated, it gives CATSRDRIAGYTF.

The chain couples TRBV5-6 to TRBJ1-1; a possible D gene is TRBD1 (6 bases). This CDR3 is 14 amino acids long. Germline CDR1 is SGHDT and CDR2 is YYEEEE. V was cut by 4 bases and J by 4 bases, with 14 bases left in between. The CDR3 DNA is TGTGCCAGCAGCGGCCACAGGGACGCCACTGAAGCTTTCTTT. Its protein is CASSGHRDATEAFF.

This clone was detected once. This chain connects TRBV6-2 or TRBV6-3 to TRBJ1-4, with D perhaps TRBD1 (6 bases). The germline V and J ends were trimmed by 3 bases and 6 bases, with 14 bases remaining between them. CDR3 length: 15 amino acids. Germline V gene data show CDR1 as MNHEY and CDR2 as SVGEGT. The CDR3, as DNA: TGTGCCAGCAGTTATGTTAGGACAGTGGATGAAAAACTGTTTTTT. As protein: CASSYVRTVDEKLFF.

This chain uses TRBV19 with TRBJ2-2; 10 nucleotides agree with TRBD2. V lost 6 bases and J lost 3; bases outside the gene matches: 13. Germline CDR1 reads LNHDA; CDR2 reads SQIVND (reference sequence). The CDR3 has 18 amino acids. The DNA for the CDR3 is TGTGCCAGTAGCCCCATACTAAGCGGGGGGGCCGACACCGGGGAGCTGTTTTTT. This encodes CASSPILSGGADTGELFF.